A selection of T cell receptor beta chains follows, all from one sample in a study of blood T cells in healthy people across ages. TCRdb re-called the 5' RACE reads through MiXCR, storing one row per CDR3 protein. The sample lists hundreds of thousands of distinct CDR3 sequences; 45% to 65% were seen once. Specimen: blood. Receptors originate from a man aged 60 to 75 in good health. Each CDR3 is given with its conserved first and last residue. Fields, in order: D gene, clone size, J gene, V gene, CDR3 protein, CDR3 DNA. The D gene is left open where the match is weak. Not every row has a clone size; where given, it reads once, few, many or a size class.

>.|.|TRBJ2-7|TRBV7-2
CASSSGLGIEQYF
TGTGCCAGCAGCTCCGGGCTGGGGATAGAGCAGTACTTC
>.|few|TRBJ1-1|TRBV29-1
CSVELGSSTEAFF
TGCAGCGTTGAATTGGGCTCTTCCACTGAAGCTTTCTTT
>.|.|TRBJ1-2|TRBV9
CASSVGDQGWYGYTF
TGTGCCAGCAGCGTAGGCGACCAGGGGTGGTATGGCTACACCTTC
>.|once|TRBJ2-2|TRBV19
CASRQYTGELFF
TGTGCCAGTAGACAATACACCGGGGAGCTGTTTTTT
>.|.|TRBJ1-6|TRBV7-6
CASSYAPGSYSYNSPLHF
TGTGCCAGCAGCTATGCCCCGGGGAGCTACTCCTATAATTCACCCCTCCACTTT
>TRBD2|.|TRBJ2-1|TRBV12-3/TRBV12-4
CASSFRGGGLYNEQFF
TGTGCCAGCAGTTTTAGGGGCGGGGGGCTGTACAATGAGCAGTTCTTC
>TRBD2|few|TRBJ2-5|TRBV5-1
CASSSEGTSRETQYF
TGCGCCAGCAGCTCGGAGGGGACTAGCAGGGAGACCCAGTACTTC
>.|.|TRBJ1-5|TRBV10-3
CAISESREWQPQHF
TGTGCCATCAGTGAGTCGAGGGAATGGCAGCCCCAGCATTTT
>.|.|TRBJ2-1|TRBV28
CASRGGGSYNEQFF
TGTGCCAGCAGAGGCGGGGGCAGCTACAATGAGCAGTTCTTC
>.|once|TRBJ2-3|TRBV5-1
CASSLADPWDTQYF
TGCGCCAGCAGCTTGGCCGACCCCTGGGATACGCAGTATTTT
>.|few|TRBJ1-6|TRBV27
CASSTDGYNSPLHF
TGTGCCAGCAGTACCGACGGTTATAATTCACCCCTCCACTTT
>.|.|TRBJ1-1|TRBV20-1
CSARTGRSTEAFF
TGCAGTGCTAGAACAGGGAGGAGCACTGAAGCTTTCTTT
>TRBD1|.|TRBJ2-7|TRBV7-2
CASSLGQWGTANYEQYF
TGTGCCAGCAGCTTAGGCCAGTGGGGGACAGCTAACTACGAGCAGTACTTC
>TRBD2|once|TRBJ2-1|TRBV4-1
CASSKATSGGAVYNEQFF
TGCGCCAGCAGCAAAGCGACTAGCGGGGGGGCCGTCTACAATGAGCAGTTCTTC
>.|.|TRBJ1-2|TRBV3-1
CASSQEVTGSYTF
TGTGCCAGCAGCCAAGAGGTCACGGGGTCCTACACCTTC
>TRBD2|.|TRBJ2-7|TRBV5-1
CASSPLPLAGERYEQYF
TGCGCCAGCAGCCCCTTACCACTAGCGGGGGAACGCTACGAGCAGTACTTC
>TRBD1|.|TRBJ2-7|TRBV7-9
CASGLTGQGREQYF
TGTGCCAGCGGCTTGACCGGACAGGGGCGCGAGCAGTACTTC
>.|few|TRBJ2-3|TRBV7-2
CASSPRDLTMNTQYF
TGTGCCAGCAGCCCCCGGGACCTCACCATGAATACGCAGTATTTT
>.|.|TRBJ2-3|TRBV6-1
CASKGWGRTDTQYF
TGTGCCAGCAAGGGGTGGGGACGCACAGATACGCAGTATTTT
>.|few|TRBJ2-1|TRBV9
CASSRKDRQAGYNEQFF
TGTGCCAGCAGCCGGAAGGACAGACAGGCTGGGTACAATGAGCAGTTCTTC
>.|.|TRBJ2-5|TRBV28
CASSEHRRDPQETQYF
TGTGCCAGCAGCGAGCACCGAAGGGACCCTCAAGAGACCCAGTACTTC
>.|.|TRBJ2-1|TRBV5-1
CASSLYGYNEQFF
TGCGCCAGCAGCTTGTACGGATACAATGAGCAGTTCTTC
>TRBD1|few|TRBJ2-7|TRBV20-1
CSARWSEGAEEQYF
TGCAGTGCTAGATGGAGTGAGGGGGCGGAGGAGCAGTACTTC
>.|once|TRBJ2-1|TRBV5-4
CASSLQAVYNEQFF
TGTGCCAGCAGCTTGCAAGCGGTTTACAATGAGCAGTTCTTC
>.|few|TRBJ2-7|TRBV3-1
CASSPSRYEQYF
TGTGCCAGCAGCCCCAGCCGCTACGAGCAGTACTTC
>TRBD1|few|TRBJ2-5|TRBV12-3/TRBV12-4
CASSFRQGQETQYF
TGTGCCAGCAGTTTCAGACAGGGCCAAGAGACCCAGTACTTC
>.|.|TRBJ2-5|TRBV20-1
CSARSLADGYQETQYF
TGCAGTGCTAGATCGCTAGCCGATGGGTACCAAGAGACCCAGTACTTC
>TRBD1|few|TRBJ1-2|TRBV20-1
CSAQTGGSYGYTF
TGCAGTGCTCAAACAGGGGGTTCCTATGGCTACACCTTC
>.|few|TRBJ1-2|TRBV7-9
CASSHQNQGASGYGYTF
TGTGCCAGCAGCCACCAAAATCAGGGAGCGAGCGGCTATGGCTACACCTTC
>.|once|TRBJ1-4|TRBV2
CASSEQSNEKLFF
TGTGCCAGCAGTGAACAGAGCAATGAAAAACTGTTTTTT
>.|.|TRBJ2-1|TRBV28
CASRSQGHEQFF
TGTGCCAGCAGATCCCAGGGGCATGAGCAGTTCTTC
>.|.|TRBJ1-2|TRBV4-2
CASSQDVRYGYTF
TGTGCCAGCAGCCAAGACGTTCGTTATGGCTACACCTTC
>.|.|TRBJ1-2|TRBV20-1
CSAPGLWGTGSYGYTF
TGCAGTGCACCTGGGCTATGGGGAACCGGCTCCTATGGCTACACCTTC
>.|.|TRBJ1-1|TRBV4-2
CAGSQVEGPLGAFF
TGTGCCGGCAGCCAAGTAGAGGGGCCCTTGGGAGCTTTCTTT
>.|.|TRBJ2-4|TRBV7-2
CASSLNGRLAKNIQYF
TGTGCCAGCAGCTTAAACGGGAGATTAGCCAAAAACATTCAGTACTTC
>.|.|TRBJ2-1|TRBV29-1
CSVKGPPVFNEQFF
TGCAGCGTTAAGGGACCCCCCGTCTTTAATGAGCAGTTCTTC
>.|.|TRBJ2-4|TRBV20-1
CSASQQGLKNIQYF
TGCAGTGCTAGCCAACAGGGTTTAAAGAACATTCAGTACTTC
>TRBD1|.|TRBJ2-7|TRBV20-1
CSARSWGTGGSNEQYF
TGCAGTGCTAGGTCCTGGGGGACAGGGGGAAGCAATGAGCAGTACTTC
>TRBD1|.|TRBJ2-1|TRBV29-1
CSVAGPGGHNEQFF
TGCAGCGTTGCGGGTCCAGGGGGCCACAATGAGCAGTTCTTC
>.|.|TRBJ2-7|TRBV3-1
CASSAVADEQYF
TGTGCCAGCTCGGCCGTGGCCGACGAGCAGTACTTC
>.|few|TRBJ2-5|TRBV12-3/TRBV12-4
CASRDTGETQYF
TGTGCCAGCCGGGATACCGGGGAGACCCAGTACTTC
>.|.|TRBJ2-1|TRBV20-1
CSAKRTIRSIEQFF
TGCAGTGCGAAACGGACTATAAGGTCTATCGAGCAGTTCTTC
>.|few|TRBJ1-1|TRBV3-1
CASSQDLRMAEAFF
TGTGCCAGCAGCCAAGATCTTAGGATGGCTGAAGCTTTCTTT
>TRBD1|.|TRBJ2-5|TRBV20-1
CSATDRDVGTQYF
TGCAGTGCTACTGACAGGGATGTGGGGACCCAGTACTTC
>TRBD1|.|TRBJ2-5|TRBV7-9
CASSYRTGGAETQYF
TGTGCCAGCAGCTACCGGACAGGGGGCGCTGAGACCCAGTACTTC
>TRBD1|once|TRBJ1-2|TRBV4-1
CASSQDDRGVLYGYTF
TGCGCCAGCAGCCAAGACGACAGGGGCGTACTCTATGGCTACACCTTC
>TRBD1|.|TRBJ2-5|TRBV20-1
CSARKGTGDETQYF
TGCAGTGCTAGAAAGGGGACAGGGGACGAGACCCAGTACTTC
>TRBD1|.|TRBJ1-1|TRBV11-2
CASNRGLNTEAFF
TGTGCCAGCAACAGGGGGCTGAACACTGAAGCTTTCTTT
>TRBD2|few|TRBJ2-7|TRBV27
CASTIGLADSYEQYF
TGTGCCAGCACCATTGGACTAGCGGACTCCTACGAGCAGTACTTC
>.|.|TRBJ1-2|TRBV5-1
CASSLTSEVYGYTF
TGCGCCAGCAGCCTTACGTCAGAAGTCTATGGCTACACCTTC
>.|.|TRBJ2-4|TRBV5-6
CASSPPSSILAKNIQYF
TGTGCCAGCAGCCCCCCAAGTTCCATCCTAGCCAAAAACATTCAGTACTTC
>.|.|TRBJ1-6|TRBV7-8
CASSLDGFSPLHF
TGTGCCAGCAGCTTAGATGGGTTTTCACCCCTCCACTTT
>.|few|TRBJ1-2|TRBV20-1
CSARDLGYGYTF
TGCAGTGCTAGAGATTTGGGCTATGGCTACACCTTC
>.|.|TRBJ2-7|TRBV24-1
CATSGQADEQYF
TGTGCCACCAGTGGGCAGGCGGACGAGCAGTACTTC